This T cell receptor beta chain derives from a study of blood T cell repertoires in COVID-19. Study information: PBMCs, B-cell-depleted T cells, or T cells were the source of the cDNA or gDNA that made up the material.

As handled by the study authors: Researchers report that nucleated cell counts were estimated from reference gene primer amplification. TCRdb's copy holds only in-frame clones and misses some; the assay was immunoSEQ multiplex PCR. V and J calls and clone size are given by that table; D and trimming were obtained from the DNA. This sample yields fewer than 110,000 clones, of which about 88% are seen a single time; 6.2% belongs to the top ten. The CDR3 has 17 residues. Trimming cost V 3 bases and J 2 bases; bases outside gene matches: 8. Germline values: CDR1 LNHDA, CDR2 SQIVND (reference sequence). This receptor was identified in a human donor in a cohort sampled during active COVID-19. This rearrangement joins TRBV19 to TRBJ2-2; TRBD1 matches 8 bases. The sample consisted of peripheral blood. The CDR3 here is CASSMDFQGANTGELFF. DNA for the CDR3: TGTGCCAGTAGTATGGATTTCCAGGGGGCCAACACCGGGGAGCTGTTTTTT.